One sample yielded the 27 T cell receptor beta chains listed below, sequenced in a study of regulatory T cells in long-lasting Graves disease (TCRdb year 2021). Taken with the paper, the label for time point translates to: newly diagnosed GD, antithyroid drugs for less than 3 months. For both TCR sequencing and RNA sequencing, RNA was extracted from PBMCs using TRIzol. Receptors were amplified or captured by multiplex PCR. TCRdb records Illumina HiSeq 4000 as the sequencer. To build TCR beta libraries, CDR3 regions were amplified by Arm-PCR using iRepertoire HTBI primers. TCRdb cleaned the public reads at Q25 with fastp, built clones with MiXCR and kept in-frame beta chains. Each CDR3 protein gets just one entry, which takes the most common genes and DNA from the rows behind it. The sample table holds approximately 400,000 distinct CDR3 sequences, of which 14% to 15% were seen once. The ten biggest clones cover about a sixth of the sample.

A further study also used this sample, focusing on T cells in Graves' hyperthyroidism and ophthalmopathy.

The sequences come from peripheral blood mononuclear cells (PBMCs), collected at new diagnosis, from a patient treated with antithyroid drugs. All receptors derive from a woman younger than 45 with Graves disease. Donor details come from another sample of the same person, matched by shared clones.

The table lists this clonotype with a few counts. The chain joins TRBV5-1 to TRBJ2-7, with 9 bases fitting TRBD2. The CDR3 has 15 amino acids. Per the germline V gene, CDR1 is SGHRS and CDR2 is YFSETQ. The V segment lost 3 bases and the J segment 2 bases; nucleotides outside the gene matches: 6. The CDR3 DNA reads TGCGCCAGCAGCTCTCCGACTAGCGGAGCCTACGAGCAGTACTTC. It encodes CASSSPTSGAYEQYF.

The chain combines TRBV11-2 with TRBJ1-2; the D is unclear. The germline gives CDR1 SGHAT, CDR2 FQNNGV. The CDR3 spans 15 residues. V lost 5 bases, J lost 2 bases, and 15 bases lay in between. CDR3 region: CASSESPAANYGYTF. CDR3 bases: TGTGCCAGCAGCGAAAGCCCGGCCGCCAACTATGGCTACACCTTC.

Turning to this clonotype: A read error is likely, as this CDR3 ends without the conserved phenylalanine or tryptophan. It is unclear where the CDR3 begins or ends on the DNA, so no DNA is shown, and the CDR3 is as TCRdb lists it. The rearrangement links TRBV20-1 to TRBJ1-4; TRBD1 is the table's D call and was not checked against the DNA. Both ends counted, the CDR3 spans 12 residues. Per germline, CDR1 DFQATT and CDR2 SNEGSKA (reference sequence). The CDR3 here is CSARPIPTQVVI.

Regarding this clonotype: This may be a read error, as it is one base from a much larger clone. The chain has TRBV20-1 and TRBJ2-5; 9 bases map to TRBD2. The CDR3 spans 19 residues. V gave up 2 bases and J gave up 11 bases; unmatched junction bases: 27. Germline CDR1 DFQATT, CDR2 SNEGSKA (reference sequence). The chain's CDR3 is CSARSGLASPAGSYNEQYF. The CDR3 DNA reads TGCAGTGCTAGATCTGGACTAGCGTCCCCAGCGGGCTCCTACAATGAGCAGTACTTC.

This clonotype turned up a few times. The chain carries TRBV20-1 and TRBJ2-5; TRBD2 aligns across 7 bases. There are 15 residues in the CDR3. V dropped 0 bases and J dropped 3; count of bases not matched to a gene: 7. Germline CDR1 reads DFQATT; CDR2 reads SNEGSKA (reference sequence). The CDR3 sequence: CSARDGGGVEETQYF. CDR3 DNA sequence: TGCAGTGCTAGAGATGGGGGGGGGGTCGAAGAGACCCAGTACTTC.

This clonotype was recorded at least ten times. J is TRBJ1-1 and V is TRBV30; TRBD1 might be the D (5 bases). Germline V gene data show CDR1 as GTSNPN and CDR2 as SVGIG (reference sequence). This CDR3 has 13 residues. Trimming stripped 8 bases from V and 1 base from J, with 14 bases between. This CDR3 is CAGGSIQNTEAFF. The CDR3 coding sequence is TGTGCCGGGGGGTCCATCCAGAACACTGAAGCTTTCTTT.

CDR3 in amino acids: CASSRPTGAGATEAFF. For the CDR3, the DNA is TGTGCCAGCAGTCGTCCTACGGGGGCCGGGGCCACTGAAGCTTTCTTT. The rearrangement links TRBV28 to TRBJ1-1; D might be TRBD1 (6 bases). In germline, CDR1 is MDHEN, CDR2 SYDVKM. V lost 5 bases and J lost 4, with 20 bases in between. CDR3 size: 16 residues.

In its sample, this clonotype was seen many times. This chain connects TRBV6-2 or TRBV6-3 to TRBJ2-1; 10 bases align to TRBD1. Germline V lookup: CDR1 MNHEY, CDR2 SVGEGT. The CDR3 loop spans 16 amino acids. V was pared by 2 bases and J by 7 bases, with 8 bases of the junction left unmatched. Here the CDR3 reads CASSYGVTGGANEQFF. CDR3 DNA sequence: TGTGCCAGCAGTTACGGCGTGACAGGGGGCGCTAATGAGCAGTTCTTC.

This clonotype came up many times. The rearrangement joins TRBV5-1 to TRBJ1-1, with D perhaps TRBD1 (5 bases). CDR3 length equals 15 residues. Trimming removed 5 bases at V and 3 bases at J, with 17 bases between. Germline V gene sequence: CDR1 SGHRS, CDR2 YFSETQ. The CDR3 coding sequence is TGCGCCAGCAGAATAGTAAGGGGAGGAGACACTGAAGCTTTCTTT. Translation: CASRIVRGGDTEAFF.

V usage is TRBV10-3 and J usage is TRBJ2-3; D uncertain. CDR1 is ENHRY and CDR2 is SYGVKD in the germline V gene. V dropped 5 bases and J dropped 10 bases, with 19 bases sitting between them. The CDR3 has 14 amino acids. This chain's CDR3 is CAISPQGERDAQYF. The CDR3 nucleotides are TGTGCCATCAGTCCCCAAGGCGAAAGGGATGCGCAGTATTTT.

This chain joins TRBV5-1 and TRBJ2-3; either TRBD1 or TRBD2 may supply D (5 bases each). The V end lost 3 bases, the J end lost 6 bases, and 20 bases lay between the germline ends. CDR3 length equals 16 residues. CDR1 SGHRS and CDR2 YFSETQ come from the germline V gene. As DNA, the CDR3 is TGCGCCAGCAGCTCAGGGCTAGCTGCGCGTCATGATACGCAGTATTTT. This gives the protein CASSSGLAARHDTQYF. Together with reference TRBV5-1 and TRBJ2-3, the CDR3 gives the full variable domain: KAGVTQTPRYLIKTRGQQVTLSCSPISGHRSVSWYQQTPGQGLQFLFEYFSETQRNKGNFPGRFSGRQFSNSRSEMNVSTLELGDSALYLCASSSGLAARHDTQYFGPGTRLTVL.

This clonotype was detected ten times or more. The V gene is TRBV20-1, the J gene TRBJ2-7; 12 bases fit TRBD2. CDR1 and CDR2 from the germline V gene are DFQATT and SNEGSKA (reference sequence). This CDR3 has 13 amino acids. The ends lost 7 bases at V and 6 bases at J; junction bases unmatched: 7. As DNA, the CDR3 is TGCAGTGACCCACTAGCGGGAGGCCTCGAGCAGTACTTC. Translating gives CSDPLAGGLEQYF.

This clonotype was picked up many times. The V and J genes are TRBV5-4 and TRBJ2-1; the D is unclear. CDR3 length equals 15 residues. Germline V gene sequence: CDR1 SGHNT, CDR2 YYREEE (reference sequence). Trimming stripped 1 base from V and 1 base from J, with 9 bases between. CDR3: CASSLSSYSYNEQFF. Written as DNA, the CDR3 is TGTGCCAGCAGCTTGAGTTCCTATTCCTACAATGAGCAGTTCTTC.

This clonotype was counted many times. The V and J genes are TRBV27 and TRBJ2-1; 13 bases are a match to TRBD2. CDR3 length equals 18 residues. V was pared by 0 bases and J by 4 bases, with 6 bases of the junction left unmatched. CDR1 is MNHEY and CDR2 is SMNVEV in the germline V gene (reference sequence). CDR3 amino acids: CASSLSAGLAGPYNEQFF. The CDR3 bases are TGTGCCAGCAGTTTATCGGCGGGACTAGCGGGACCATACAATGAGCAGTTCTTC.

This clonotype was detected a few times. The CDR3 sequence is CASSPTGGPGKNIQYF. The DNA for the CDR3 is TGTGCCAGCAGCCCTACGGGGGGGCCCGGGAAAAACATTCAGTACTTC. The V and J genes are TRBV7-3 and TRBJ2-4; 8 positions agree with TRBD2. Per the germline V gene, CDR1 is SGHTA and CDR2 is FQGTGA. The CDR3 runs 16 residues. With V trimmed by 5 bases and J by 4 bases, 10 bases remained unmatched. Combining the CDR3 with reference TRBV7-3 and TRBJ2-4 gives the whole variable domain GAGVSQTPSNKVTEKGKYVELRCDPISGHTALYWYRQSLGQGPEFLIYFQGTGAADDSGLPNDRFFAVRPEGSVSTLKIQRTERGDSAVYLCASSPTGGPGKNIQYFGAGTRLSVL.

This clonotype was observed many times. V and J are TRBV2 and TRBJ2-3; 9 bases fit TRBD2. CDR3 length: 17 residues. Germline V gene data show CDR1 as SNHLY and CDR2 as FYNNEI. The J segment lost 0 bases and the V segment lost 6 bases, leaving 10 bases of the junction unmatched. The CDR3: CASRRDSGSGSTDTQYF. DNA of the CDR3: TGTGCCAGCAGGAGGGATAGCGGGAGCGGGAGCACAGATACGCAGTATTTT.

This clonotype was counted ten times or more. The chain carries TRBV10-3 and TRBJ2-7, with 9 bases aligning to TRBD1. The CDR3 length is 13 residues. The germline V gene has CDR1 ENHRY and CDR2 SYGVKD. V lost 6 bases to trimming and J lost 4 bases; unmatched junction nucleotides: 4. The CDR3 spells CAISRDRDYEQYF. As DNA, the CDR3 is TGTGCCATCAGCCGGGACAGGGATTACGAGCAGTACTTC.

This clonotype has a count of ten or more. The CDR3 loop reads CSASGLRVVGDEQFF. CDR3 nucleotide sequence: TGCAGTGCTAGCGGTCTGAGAGTCGTCGGGGATGAGCAGTTCTTC. This rearrangement joins TRBV20-1 to TRBJ2-1; D is possibly TRBD2 (5 bases). Trimming stripped 3 bases from V and 8 bases from J, with 20 bases between. This CDR3 comprises 15 residues. Germline V lookup: CDR1 DFQATT, CDR2 SNEGSKA (reference sequence).

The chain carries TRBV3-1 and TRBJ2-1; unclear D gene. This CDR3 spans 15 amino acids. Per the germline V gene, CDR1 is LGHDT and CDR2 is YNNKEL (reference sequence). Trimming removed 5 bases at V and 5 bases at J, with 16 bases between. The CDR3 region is CASSEWKVRNNEQFF. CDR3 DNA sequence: TGTGCCAGCAGCGAGTGGAAGGTCCGGAACAATGAGCAGTTCTTC.

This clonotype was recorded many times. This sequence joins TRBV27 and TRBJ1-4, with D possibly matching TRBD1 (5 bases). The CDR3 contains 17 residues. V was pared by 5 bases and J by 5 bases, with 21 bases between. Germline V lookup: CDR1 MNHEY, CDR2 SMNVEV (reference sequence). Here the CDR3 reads CASSKTAAGPLNEKLFF. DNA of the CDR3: TGTGCCAGCAGTAAGACAGCAGCGGGGCCTCTAAATGAAAAACTGTTTTTT.

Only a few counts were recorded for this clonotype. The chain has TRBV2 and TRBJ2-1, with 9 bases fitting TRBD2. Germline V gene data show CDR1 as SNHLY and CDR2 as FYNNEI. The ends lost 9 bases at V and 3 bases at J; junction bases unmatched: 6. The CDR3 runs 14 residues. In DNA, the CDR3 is TGTGCCAGTACAGAGCGGGAGGTCTACAATGAGCAGTTCTTC. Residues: CASTEREVYNEQFF.

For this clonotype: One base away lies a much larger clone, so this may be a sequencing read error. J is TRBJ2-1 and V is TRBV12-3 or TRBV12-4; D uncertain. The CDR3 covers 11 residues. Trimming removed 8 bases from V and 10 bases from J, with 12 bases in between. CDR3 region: CASQKSYEQFF. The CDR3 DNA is TGTGCCAGCCAAAAATCCTACGAGCAGTTCTTC.

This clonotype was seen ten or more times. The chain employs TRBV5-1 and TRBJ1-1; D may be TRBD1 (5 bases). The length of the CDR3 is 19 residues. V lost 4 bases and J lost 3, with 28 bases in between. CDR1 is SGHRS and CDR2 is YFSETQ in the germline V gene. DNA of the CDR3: TGCGCCAGCAGCCCCACCGGCAGGGAATCCCGGATCGGATACACTGAAGCTTTCTTT. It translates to CASSPTGRESRIGYTEAFF.

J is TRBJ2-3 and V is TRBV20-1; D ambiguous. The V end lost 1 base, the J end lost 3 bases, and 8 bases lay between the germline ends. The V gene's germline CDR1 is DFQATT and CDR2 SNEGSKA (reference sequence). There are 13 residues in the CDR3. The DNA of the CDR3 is TGCAGTGCTAGAGCGGGCAGAACAGATACGCAGTATTTT. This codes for CSARAGRTDTQYF.

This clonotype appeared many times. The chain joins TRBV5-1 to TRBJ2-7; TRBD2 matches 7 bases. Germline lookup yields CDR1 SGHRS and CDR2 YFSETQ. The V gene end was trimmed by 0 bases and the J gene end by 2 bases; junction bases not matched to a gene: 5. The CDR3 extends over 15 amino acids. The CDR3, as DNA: TGCGCCAGCAGCTTGGGGACGGGGGGAACCTACGAGCAGTACTTC. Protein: CASSLGTGGTYEQYF.

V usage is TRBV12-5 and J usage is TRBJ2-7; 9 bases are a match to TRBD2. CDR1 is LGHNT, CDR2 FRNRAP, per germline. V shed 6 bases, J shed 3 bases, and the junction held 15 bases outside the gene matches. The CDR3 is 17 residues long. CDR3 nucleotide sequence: TGTGCTAGTGGCTGGGAAAACCTAGCGGGATTCAACTACGAGCAGTACTTC. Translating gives CASGWENLAGFNYEQYF.

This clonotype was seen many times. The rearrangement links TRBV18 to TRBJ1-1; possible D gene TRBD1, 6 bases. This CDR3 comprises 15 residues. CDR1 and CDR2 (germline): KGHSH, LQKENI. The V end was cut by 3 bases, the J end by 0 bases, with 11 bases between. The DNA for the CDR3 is TGTGCCAGCTCACCCCAGGGGCCCATGAACACTGAAGCTTTCTTT. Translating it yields CASSPQGPMNTEAFF.